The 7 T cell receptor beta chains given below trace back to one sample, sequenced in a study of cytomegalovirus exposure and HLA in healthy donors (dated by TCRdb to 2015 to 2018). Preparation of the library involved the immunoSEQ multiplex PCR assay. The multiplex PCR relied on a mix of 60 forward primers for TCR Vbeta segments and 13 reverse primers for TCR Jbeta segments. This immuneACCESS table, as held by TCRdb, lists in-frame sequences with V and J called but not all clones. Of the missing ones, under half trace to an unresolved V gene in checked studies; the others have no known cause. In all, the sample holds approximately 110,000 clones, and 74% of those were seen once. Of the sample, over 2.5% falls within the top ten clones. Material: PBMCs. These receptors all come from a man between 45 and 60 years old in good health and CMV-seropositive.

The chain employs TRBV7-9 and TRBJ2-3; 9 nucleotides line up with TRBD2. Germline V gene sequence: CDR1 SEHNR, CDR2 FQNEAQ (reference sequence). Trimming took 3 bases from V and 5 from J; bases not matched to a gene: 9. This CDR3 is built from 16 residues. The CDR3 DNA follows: TGTGCCAGCAGCTTGTCGTTAGCGGGAGCGGTAGATACGCAGTATTTT. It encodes CASSLSLAGAVDTQYF.

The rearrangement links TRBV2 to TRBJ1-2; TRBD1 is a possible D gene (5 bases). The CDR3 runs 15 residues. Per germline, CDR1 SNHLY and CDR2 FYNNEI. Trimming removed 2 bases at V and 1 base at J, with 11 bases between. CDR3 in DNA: TGTGCCAGCAGTGAATGGTCAGGGCTTAACTATGGCTACACCTTC. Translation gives CASSEWSGLNYGYTF.

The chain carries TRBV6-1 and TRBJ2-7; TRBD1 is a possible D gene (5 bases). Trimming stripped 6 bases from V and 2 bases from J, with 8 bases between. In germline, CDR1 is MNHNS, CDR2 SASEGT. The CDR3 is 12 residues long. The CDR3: CASRPGTYEQYF. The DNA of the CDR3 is TGTGCCAGCAGGCCAGGGACCTACGAGCAGTACTTC.

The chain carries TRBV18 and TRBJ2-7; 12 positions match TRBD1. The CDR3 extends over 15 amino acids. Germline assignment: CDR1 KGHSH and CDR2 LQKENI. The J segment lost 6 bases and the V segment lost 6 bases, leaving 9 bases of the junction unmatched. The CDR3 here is CASSGAGTGGSEQYF. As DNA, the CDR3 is TGTGCCAGCTCTGGAGCCGGGACAGGGGGCTCCGAGCAGTACTTC.

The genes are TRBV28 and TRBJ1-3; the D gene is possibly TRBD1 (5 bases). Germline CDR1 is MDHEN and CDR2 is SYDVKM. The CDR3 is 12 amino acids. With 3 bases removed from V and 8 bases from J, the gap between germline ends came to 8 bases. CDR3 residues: CASSLGGYTIYF. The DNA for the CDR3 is TGTGCCAGCAGTTTGGGGGGATACACCATATATTTT.

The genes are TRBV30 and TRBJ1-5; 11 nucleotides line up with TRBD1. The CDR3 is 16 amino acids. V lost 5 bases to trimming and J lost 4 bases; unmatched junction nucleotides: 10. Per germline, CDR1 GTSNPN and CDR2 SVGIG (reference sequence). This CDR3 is CAWADRGLIGNQPQHF. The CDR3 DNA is TGTGCCTGGGCGGACAGGGGGCTAATAGGAAATCAGCCCCAGCATTTT. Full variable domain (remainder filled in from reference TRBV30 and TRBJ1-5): SQTIHQWPATLVQPVGSPLSLECTVEGTSNPNLYWYRQAAGRGLQLLFYSVGIGQISSEVPQNLSASRPQDRQFILSSKKLLLSDSGFYLCAWADRGLIGNQPQHFGDGTRLSIL.

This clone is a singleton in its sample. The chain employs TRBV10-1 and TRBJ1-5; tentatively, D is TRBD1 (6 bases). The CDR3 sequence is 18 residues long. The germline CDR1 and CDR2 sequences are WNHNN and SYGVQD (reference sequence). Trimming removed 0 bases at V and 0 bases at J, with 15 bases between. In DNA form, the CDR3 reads TGCGCCAGCAGTGAGTCTCCCAGGGGACTACATAGCAATCAGCCCCAGCATTTT. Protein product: CASSESPRGLHSNQPQHF.